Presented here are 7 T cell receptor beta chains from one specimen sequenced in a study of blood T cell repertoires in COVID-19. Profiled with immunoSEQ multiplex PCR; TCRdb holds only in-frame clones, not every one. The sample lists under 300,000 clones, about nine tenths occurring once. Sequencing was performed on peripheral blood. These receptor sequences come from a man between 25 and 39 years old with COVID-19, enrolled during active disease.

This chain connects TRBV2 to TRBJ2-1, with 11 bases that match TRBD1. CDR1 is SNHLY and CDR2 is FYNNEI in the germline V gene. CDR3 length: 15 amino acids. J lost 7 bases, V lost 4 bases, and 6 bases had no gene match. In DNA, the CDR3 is TGTGCCAGCAGTGTGGCGGGACAGGGGGTAAATGAGCAGTTCTTC. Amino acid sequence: CASSVAGQGVNEQFF. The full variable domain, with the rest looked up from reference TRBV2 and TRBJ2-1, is EPEVTQTPSHQVTQMGQEVILRCVPISNHLYFYWYRQILGQKVEFLVSFYNNEISEKSEIFDDQFSVERPDGSNFTLKIRSTKLEDSAMYFCASSVAGQGVNEQFFGPGTRLTVL.

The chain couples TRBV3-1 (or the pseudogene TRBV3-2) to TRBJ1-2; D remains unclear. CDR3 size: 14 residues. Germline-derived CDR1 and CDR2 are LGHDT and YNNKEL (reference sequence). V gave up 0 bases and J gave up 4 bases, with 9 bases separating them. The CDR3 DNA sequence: TGTGCCAGCAGCCAAGATGCAGGACTCTATGGCTACACCTTC. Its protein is CASSQDAGLYGYTF.

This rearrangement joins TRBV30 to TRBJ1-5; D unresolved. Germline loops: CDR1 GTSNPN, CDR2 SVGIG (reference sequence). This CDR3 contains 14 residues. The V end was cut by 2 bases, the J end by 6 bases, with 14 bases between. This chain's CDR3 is CAWSRELRGQPQHF. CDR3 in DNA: TGTGCCTGGAGTAGGGAACTCCGGGGTCAGCCCCAGCATTTT.

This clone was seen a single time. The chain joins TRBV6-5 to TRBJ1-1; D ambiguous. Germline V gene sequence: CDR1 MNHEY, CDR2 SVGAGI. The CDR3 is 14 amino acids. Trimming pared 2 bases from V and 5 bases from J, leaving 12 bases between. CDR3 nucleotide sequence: TGTGCCAGCAGTTACGTTAAAGGAGCAACTGAAGCTTTCTTT. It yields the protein CASSYVKGATEAFF.

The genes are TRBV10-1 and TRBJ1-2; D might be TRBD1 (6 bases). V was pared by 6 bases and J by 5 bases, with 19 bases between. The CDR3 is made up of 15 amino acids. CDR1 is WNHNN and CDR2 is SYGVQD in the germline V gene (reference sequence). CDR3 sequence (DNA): TGCGCCAGCAGGCCACAGGGTGAGGGTATATATGGCTACACCTTC. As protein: CASRPQGEGIYGYTF.

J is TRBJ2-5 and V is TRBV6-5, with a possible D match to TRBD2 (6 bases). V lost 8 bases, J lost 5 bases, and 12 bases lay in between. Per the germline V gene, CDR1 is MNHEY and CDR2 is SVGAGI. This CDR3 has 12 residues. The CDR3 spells CASGTSWETQYF. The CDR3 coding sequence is TGTGCCAGCGGGACTTCATGGGAGACCCAGTACTTC.

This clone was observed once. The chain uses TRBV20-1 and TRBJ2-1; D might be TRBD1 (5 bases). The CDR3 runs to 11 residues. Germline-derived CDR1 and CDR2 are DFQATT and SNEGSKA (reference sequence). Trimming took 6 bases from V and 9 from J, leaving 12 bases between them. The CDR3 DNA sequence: TGCAGTGCCCAAGGGGTGGGTGAGCAGTTCTTC. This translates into CSAQGVGEQFF.